The 22 T cell receptor beta chains reported below all come from one sample, sequenced in a study of T-cell memory formation after mild COVID-19. MiXCR was run by TCRdb on the 5' RACE reads, yielding one entry per CDR3 protein. The repertoire includes about 340,000 distinct CDR3 sequences, 13% of them detected once, and over 20% sits in the top ten. Sample: PBMCs or a T cell subset sorted from them (not recorded which). The receptor set was obtained from a man aged 18 to 29 who had mild COVID-19 (a few samples of this study predate the infection). Cell type and time point are not known.

The rearrangement uses TRBV29-1 and TRBJ2-4; D is unresolved. V was cut by 4 bases and J by 12 bases, with 7 bases left in between. Germline V gene lookup returns CDR1 SQVTM and CDR2 ANQGSEA. The CDR3 has 9 residues. CDR3 DNA: TGCAGCGTTGGTCCGGGTCAGTACTTC. It encodes CSVGPGQYF.

J is TRBJ2-2 and V is TRBV5-1; TRBD1 is a possible D gene (6 bases). This CDR3 is 17 amino acids long. The germline gives CDR1 SGHRS, CDR2 YFSETQ. V was trimmed by 0 bases and J by 7 bases, leaving 19 bases between them. The CDR3, as DNA: TGCGCCAGCAGCTTGGCCAGGCGTGGACAGCCCGGCGGGGAGCTGTTTTTT. It encodes CASSLARRGQPGGELFF. Full variable domain (remainder filled in from reference TRBV5-1 and TRBJ2-2): KAGVTQTPRYLIKTRGQQVTLSCSPISGHRSVSWYQQTPGQGLQFLFEYFSETQRNKGNFPGRFSGRQFSNSRSEMNVSTLELGDSALYLCASSLARRGQPGGELFFGEGSRLTVL.

This clonotype occurred a few times. The J gene is TRBJ1-6, the V gene TRBV3-1; no clear D gene. V shed 4 bases and J shed 10 bases, with 17 bases lying between them. The CDR3 extends over 15 amino acids. Germline loops: CDR1 LGHDT, CDR2 YNNKEL (reference sequence). The CDR3 protein is CASSPRAGPRSPLHF. CDR3 bases: TGTGCCAGCAGCCCTCGGGCAGGACCCCGATCACCCCTCCACTTT.

This clonotype was picked up a small number of times. The chain employs TRBV28 and TRBJ1-6; D is undetermined. Between the trimmed V and J ends, which lost 4 bases and 9 bases, there was a span of 7 bases. CDR3 length equals 12 residues. Germline CDR1 MDHEN, CDR2 SYDVKM. The CDR3 nucleotides read TGTGCCAGCAGTTCTAGAACTTCACCCCTCCACTTT. Translation: CASSSRTSPLHF.

This clonotype was seen ten or more times. The gene calls are TRBV7-9 and TRBJ2-3, with 7 bases fitting TRBD2. This CDR3 contains 15 residues. CDR1 and CDR2 from the germline V gene are SEHNR and FQNEAQ (reference sequence). V shed 3 bases, J shed 4 bases, and the junction held 7 bases outside the gene matches. The CDR3 bases are TGTGCCAGCAGCTTGCGACGACTAGCCCCAGATACGCAGTATTTT. As protein: CASSLRRLAPDTQYF.

This clonotype was counted only a few times. The V call is TRBV6-6, the J call TRBJ2-5; no clear D gene. Germline-derived CDR1 and CDR2 are MNHNY and SVGAGI (reference sequence). This CDR3 is 12 amino acids long. V dropped 9 bases and J dropped 2 bases, with 10 bases sitting between them. In DNA form, the CDR3 reads TGTGCCAGTGGACCGCGGCAAGAGACCCAGTACTTC. It is translated as CASGPRQETQYF.

The chain combines TRBV28 with TRBJ1-4; possibly TRBD1 for D (5 bases). Germline V lookup: CDR1 MDHEN, CDR2 SYDVKM. V lost 6 bases, J lost 6 bases, and 11 bases lay in between. This CDR3 comprises 13 residues. CDR3 DNA sequence: TGTGCCAGCAGGGACTGGGGGGATGAAAAACTGTTTTTT. It specifies CASRDWGDEKLFF.

This clonotype was found a few times. CDR3 coding DNA: TGTGCCAGCGCGAGCGGGGGGTACGTTGAGCAGTTCTTC. Its protein is CASASGGYVEQFF. This rearrangement joins TRBV2 to TRBJ2-1, with 9 bases matching TRBD2. Germline CDR1 and CDR2: SNHLY and FYNNEI. V shed 8 bases, J shed 9 bases, and the junction held 8 bases outside the gene matches. This CDR3 is 13 amino acids long.

The table lists this clonotype with a few counts. The chain links TRBV7-6 to TRBJ2-3; tentatively, D is TRBD2 (6 bases). Per the germline V gene, CDR1 is SGHVS and CDR2 is FNYEAQ. The length of the CDR3 is 15 residues. V lost 0 bases and J lost 9, with 16 bases in between. CDR3 sequence reads: CASSLAAGSGGTQYF. The CDR3 nucleotides read TGTGCCAGCAGCTTAGCAGCGGGCTCAGGAGGGACGCAGTATTTT.

The J gene is TRBJ2-3, the V gene TRBV7-2; D not resolved. The CDR3 is 13 residues long. The germline V gene has CDR1 SGHTA and CDR2 FQGNSA. With 0 bases removed from V and 3 bases from J, the gap between germline ends came to 4 bases. The DNA for the CDR3 is TGTGCCAGCAGCTTAGCCAAGACAGATACGCAGTATTTT. It yields the protein CASSLAKTDTQYF.

The table lists this clonotype with a few counts. The rearrangement uses TRBV13 and TRBJ2-5; D may be TRBD1 or TRBD2 (5 bases each). The length of the CDR3 is 14 residues. The germline V gene encodes CDR1 PRHDT and CDR2 FYEKMQ (reference sequence). V was clipped by 4 bases and J by 5 bases, with 14 bases between them. The CDR3, as DNA: TGTGCCAGCAGCTCGGACTTCACAGGCGAGACCCAGTACTTC. Encoded protein: CASSSDFTGETQYF.

The chain links TRBV7-2 to TRBJ2-7; D is unclear. The V gene lost 6 bases and the J gene lost 0 bases, with 15 bases spanning the gap. The germline V gene encodes CDR1 SGHTA and CDR2 FQGNSA. The CDR3 is 15 amino acids. CDR3 sequence (DNA): TGTGCCAGCAGGATCTCTTCGGCGCCCTCCTACGAGCAGTACGTC. This sequence encodes CASRISSAPSYEQYV.

V is TRBV12-3 or TRBV12-4 and J is TRBJ1-2; no firm D call. The CDR3 runs 14 residues. V was clipped by 3 bases and J by 5 bases, with 13 bases between them. The CDR3, as DNA: TGTGCCAGCAGTTTGGTCGGGGTCGTATATGGCTACACCTTC. Protein: CASSLVGVVYGYTF.

The sample holds a few counts of this clonotype. The rearrangement joins TRBV7-2 to TRBJ1-1; D call uncertain. The CDR3 spans 12 residues. V was trimmed by 8 bases and J by 5 bases, leaving 12 bases between them. Germline assignment: CDR1 SGHTA and CDR2 FQGNSA. The CDR3 DNA reads as TGTGCCAGCTCGCAGGTTCATACTGAAGCTTTCTTT. Its translation: CASSQVHTEAFF.

This clonotype was picked up a small number of times. The V and J genes are TRBV7-2 and TRBJ2-7; 9 nucleotides match TRBD2. Germline V CDR1 and CDR2: SGHTA, FQGNSA. Trimming took 6 bases from V and 1 from J; bases not matched to a gene: 10. The CDR3 is 16 amino acids. The CDR3, as DNA: TGTGCCAGCAGGCGAGCATCTAGCGGGGATTCCTACGAGCAGTACTTC. This codes for CASRRASSGDSYEQYF.

The chain has TRBV6-5 and TRBJ1-3, with 8 bases identical to TRBD1. V shed 2 bases and J 0 bases; nucleotides not matched to a gene: 3. Germline V lookup: CDR1 MNHEY, CDR2 SVGAGI. This CDR3 comprises 16 residues. CDR3: CASSYRTGGSGNTIYF. CDR3 DNA sequence: TGTGCCAGCAGTTACCGAACAGGGGGCTCTGGAAACACCATATATTTT.

The chain employs TRBV5-1 and TRBJ1-1, with D perhaps matching TRBD1 (5 bases). The CDR3 covers 14 residues. With 4 bases removed from V and 1 base from J, the gap between germline ends came to 11 bases. CDR1 is SGHRS and CDR2 is YFSETQ in the germline V gene. The CDR3 is CASSLLTENTEAFF. The CDR3 DNA follows: TGCGCCAGCAGCCTCCTGACAGAGAACACTGAAGCTTTCTTT.

Here the CDR3 reads CASSPLGTSGNTIYF. The CDR3 DNA reads as TGTGCCAGCAGCCCCCTCGGGACCTCTGGAAACACCATATATTTT. The rearrangement links TRBV12-3 or TRBV12-4 to TRBJ1-3; maybe TRBD1 (5 bases). Trimming cost V 6 bases and J 0 bases, with 12 bases left between them. The CDR3 has 15 residues.

A few counts support this clonotype. In nucleotides, the CDR3 is TGTGCCAGCAGCGAAGTCGTGGTCCGGACAGGGGTTGAGCTGTTTTTT. Protein product: CASSEVVVRTGVELFF. The chain links TRBV7-9 to TRBJ2-2, with 9 bases identical to TRBD1. The germline CDR1 and CDR2 sequences are SEHNR and FQNEAQ (reference sequence). After removal of 5 bases from V and 11 bases from J, the junction contained 15 bases not matched to a gene. The CDR3 length is 16 residues.

The sample holds a few counts of this clonotype. The V and J genes are TRBV28 and TRBJ1-2; 11 nucleotides align to TRBD1. Trimming took 6 bases from V and 3 from J; bases not matched to a gene: 12. The length of the CDR3 is 17 residues. Germline V gene data show CDR1 as MDHEN and CDR2 as SYDVKM. Here the CDR3 reads CASSSGQGANNHYGYTF. CDR3 nucleotides: TGTGCCAGCAGCAGCGGACAGGGGGCGAACAATCACTATGGCTACACCTTC.

This chain joins TRBV9 and TRBJ1-4; 9 bases line up with TRBD1. Germline CDR1 SGDLS, CDR2 YYNGEE. CDR3 length equals 15 residues. Trimming took 2 bases from V and 4 from J; bases not matched to a gene: 3. CDR3 nucleotide sequence: TGTGCCAGCAGCGTGGGACAGGGCTTTAATGAAAAACTGTTTTTT. This encodes CASSVGQGFNEKLFF.

This clonotype was observed at least ten times. The V call is TRBV20-1, the J call TRBJ2-1, with TRBD2 matching 11 bases. CDR3 size: 14 residues. Germline CDR1 and CDR2: DFQATT and SNEGSKA (reference sequence). V gave up 8 bases and J gave up 9 bases; unmatched junction bases: 12. This CDR3 is CSSLAGGAQIEQFF. The CDR3 coding sequence is TGCAGTTCTTTAGCGGGGGGGGCCCAGATTGAGCAGTTCTTC.